A single T cell receptor beta chain is shown here with its context. The record originates from a study of PD-1 blockade in classical Hodgkin lymphoma. Trimming at V came to 4 bases and at J to 5 bases, leaving 3 bases not matched to a gene. Germline V gene data show CDR1 as SGHRS and CDR2 as YFSETQ. The CDR3 totals 13 residues. Here immunoSEQ multiplex PCR was the method, and the copy in TCRdb shows in-frame clones only, minus some. The sample lists some 65,000 clones; 71% were seen once. Each patient experienced a relapse that followed autologous stem cell transplantation, and brentuximab vedotin exposure varied.

The receptor was isolated from a human donor with classical Hodgkin lymphoma. The input for sequencing was peripheral blood mononuclear cells (PBMCs), taken before the second cycle of nivolumab. The chain links TRBV5-1 to TRBJ2-1, with TRBD1 identical over 7 bases. In DNA, the CDR3 is TGCGCCAGCAGCGTTACAGGGGACAATGAGCAGTTCTTC. Amino acid sequence: CASSVTGDNEQFF.